This entry features one T cell receptor beta chain sequence. The target antigen is unknown. The CDR3 runs to 19 residues. Trimming at V came to 3 bases and at J to 3 bases, leaving 19 bases not matched to a gene. Per the germline V gene, CDR1 is SNHLY and CDR2 is FYNNEI. This entry belongs to a study of B cell selection in AIRE deficiency. Clones were read by immunoSEQ multiplex PCR, and TCRdb kept only the in-frame ones, dropping some. The repertoire holds about 25,000 clones, with around 97% as singletons. General study points: Of over 3,500 shared Treg TCRbeta sequences, around 30% were healthy-only, 7.5% to 9.5% patient-only. Shared Treg sequences were biased toward short CDR3s with few non-templated nucleotide insertions. Healthy Tconv contained 36.6% of shared healthy Treg sequences; only TCRbeta sequenced.

The sorted conventional CD4 T cells were gated as CD4+CD127+. This TCR came from a human donor with AIRE deficiency. The sequencing sample was made of conventional CD4+ T cells sorted from PBMCs. This rearrangement joins TRBV2 to TRBJ1-1, with TRBD1 matching over 7 bases. Here the CDR3 DNA reads TGTGCCAGCAGTGAGTCTAGTCCGGGACAGCGCGTTATGGACACTGAAGCTTTCTTT. This sequence encodes CASSESSPGQRVMDTEAFF.